One TCR beta chain is described in this entry. Its cognate antigen is unknown. The treatment is: approximately nine-day PBMC culture with coronavirus spike peptide pools or control peptides (ViraFEST assay). This sample stems from a study of vaccination and CD4 T cells after COVID-19. The germline gives CDR1 KGHSH, CDR2 LQKENI. CDR3 length: 13 residues. J lost 7 bases, V lost 6 bases, and 6 bases had no gene match. Regarding the study as a whole: Spike mono-reactivity was the property of 304 of 307 vaccine-specific clones in convalescent patients.

The Oncomine TCR Beta short-read assay was what sequenced the DNA obtained from cultured CD4+ T cells. TCRdb re-called the PCR reads with MiXCR, one entry per CDR3 protein. The repertoire holds 13,000 to 15,000 distinct CDR3 sequences, with 50% to 75% as singletons. The sequencing input was CD4+ T cells from blood, cultured in vitro. The sequence derives from a human donor who had recovered from COVID-19. The gene calls are TRBV18 and TRBJ1-5, with 7 positions matching TRBD1. CDR3 loop: CASSSDRAQPQHF. The CDR3, as DNA: TGTGCCAGCTCGTCAGACAGGGCCCAGCCCCAGCATTTT.